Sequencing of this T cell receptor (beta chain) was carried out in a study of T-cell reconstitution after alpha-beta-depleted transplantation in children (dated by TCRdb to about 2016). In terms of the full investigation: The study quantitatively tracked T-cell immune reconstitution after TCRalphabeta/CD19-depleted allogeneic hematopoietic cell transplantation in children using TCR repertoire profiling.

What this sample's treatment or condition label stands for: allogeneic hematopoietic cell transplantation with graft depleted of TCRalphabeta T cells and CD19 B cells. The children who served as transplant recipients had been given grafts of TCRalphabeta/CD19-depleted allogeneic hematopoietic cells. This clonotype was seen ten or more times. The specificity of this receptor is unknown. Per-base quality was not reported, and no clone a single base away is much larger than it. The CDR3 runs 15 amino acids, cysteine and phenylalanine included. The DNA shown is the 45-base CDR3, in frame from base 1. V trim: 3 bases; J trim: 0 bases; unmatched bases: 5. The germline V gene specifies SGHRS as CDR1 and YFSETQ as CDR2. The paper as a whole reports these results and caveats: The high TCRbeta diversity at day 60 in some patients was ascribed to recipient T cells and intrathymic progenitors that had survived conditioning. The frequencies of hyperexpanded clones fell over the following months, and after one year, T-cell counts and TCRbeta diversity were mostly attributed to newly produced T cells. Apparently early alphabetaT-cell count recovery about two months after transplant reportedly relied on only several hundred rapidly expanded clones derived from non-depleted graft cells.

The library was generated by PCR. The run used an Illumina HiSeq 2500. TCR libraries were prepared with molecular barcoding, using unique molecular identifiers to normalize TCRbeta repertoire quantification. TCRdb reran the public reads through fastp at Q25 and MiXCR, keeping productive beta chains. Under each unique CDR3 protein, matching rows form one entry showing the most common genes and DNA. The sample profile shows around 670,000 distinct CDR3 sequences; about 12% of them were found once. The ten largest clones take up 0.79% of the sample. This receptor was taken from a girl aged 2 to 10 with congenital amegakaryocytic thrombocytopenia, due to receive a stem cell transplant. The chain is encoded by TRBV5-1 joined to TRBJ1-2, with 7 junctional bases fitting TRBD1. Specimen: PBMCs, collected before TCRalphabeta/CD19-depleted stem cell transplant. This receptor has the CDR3 CASSSSGQTNYGYTF. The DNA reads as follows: TGCGCCAGCAGCTCCTCGGGACAGACTAACTATGGCTACACCTTC.